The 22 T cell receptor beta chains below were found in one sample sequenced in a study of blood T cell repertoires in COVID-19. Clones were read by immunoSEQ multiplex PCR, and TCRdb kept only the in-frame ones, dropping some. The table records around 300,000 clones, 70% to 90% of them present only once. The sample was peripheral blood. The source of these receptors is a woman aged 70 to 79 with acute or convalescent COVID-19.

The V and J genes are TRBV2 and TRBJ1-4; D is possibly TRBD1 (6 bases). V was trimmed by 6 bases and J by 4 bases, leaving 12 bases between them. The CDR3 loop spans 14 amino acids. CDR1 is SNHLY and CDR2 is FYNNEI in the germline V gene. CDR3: CASRDRSFNEKLFF. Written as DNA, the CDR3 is TGTGCCAGCAGAGACAGGAGCTTTAATGAAAAACTGTTTTTT. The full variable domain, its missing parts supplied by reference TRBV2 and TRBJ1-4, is EPEVTQTPSHQVTQMGQEVILRCVPISNHLYFYWYRQILGQKVEFLVSFYNNEISEKSEIFDDQFSVERPDGSNFTLKIRSTKLEDSAMYFCASRDRSFNEKLFFGSGTQLSVL.

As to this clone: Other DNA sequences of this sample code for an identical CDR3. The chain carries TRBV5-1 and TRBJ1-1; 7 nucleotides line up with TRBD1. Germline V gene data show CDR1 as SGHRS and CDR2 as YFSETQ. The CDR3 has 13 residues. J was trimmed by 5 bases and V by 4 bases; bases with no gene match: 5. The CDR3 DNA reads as TGCGCCAGCAGCCTTAACAGGGGTACTGAAGCTTTCTTT. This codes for CASSLNRGTEAFF. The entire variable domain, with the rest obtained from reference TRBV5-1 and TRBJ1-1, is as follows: KAGVTQTPRYLIKTRGQQVTLSCSPISGHRSVSWYQQTPGQGLQFLFEYFSETQRNKGNFPGRFSGRQFSNSRSEMNVSTLELGDSALYLCASSLNRGTEAFFGQGTRLTVV.

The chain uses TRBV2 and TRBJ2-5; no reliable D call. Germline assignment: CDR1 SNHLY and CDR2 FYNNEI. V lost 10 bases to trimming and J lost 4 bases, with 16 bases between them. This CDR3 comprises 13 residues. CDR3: CATYSLPGETQYF. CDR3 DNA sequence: TGTGCCACCTATTCCCTGCCGGGAGAGACCCAGTACTTC.

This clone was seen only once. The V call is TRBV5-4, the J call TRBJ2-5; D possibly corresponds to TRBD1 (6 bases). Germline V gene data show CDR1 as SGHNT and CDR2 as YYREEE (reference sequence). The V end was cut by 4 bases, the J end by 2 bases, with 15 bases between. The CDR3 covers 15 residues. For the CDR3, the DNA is TGTGCCAGCAGCACGACCACAGGGACGCAAGAGACCCAGTACTTC. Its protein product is CASSTTTGTQETQYF.

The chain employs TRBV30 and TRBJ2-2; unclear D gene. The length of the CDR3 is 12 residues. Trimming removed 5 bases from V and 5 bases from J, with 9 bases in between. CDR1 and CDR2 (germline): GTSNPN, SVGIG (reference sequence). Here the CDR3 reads CAWGGLTGELFF. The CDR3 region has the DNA TGTGCCTGGGGTGGCCTTACCGGGGAGCTGTTTTTT.

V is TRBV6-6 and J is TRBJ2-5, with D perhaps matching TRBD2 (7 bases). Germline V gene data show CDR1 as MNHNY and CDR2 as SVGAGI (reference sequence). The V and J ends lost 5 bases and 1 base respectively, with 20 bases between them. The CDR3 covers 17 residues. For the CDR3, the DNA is TGTGCCAGCAGTCCCCAAGGATGGGCGGGGGCCCAAGAGACCCAGTACTTC. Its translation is CASSPQGWAGAQETQYF.

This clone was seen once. The CDR3, as DNA: TGTGCCAGCTCCCCTTCGGTTGATTATGGCTACACCTTC. Protein product: CASSPSVDYGYTF. The chain couples TRBV18 to TRBJ1-2; D ambiguous. The V gene lost 6 bases and the J gene lost 5 bases, with 13 bases spanning the gap. This CDR3 region has 13 residues. The V gene's germline CDR1 is KGHSH and CDR2 LQKENI.

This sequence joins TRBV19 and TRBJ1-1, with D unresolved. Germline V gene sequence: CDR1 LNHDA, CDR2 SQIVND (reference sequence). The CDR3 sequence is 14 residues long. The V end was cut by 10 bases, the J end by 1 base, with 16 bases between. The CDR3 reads CATKTGRGNTEAFF. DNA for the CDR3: TGTGCCACCAAAACCGGTCGAGGGAACACTGAAGCTTTCTTT.

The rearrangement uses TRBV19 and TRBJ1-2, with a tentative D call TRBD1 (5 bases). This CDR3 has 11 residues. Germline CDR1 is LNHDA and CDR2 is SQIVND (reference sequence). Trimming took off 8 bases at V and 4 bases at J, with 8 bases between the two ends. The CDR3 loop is CASFGGYGYTF. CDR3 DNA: TGTGCCAGTTTCGGGGGCTATGGCTACACCTTC.

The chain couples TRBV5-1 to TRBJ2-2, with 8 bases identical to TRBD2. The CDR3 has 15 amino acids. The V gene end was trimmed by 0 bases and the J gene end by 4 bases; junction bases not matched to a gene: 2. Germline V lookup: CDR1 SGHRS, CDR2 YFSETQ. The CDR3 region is CASSLDGGATGELFF. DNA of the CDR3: TGCGCCAGCAGCTTGGACGGGGGGGCCACCGGGGAGCTGTTTTTT.

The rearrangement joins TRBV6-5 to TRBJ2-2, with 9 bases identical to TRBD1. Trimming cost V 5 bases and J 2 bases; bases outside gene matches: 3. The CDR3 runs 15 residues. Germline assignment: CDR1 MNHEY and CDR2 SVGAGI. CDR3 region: CASSSTGGNTGELFF. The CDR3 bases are TGTGCCAGCAGTAGCACAGGGGGCAACACCGGGGAGCTGTTTTTT.

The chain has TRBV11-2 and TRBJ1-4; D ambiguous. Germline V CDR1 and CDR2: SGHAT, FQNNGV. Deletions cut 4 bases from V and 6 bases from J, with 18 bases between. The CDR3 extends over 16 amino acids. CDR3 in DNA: TGTGCCAGCAGCTCCTTAACCGGGTCCCCCTATGAAAAACTGTTTTTT. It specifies CASSSLTGSPYEKLFF.

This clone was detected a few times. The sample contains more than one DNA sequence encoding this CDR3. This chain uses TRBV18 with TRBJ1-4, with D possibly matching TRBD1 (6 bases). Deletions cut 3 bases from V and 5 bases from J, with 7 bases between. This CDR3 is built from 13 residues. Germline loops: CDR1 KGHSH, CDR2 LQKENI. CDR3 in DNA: TGTGCCAGCTCACCGCAGGGGAATGAAAAACTGTTTTTT. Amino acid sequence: CASSPQGNEKLFF.

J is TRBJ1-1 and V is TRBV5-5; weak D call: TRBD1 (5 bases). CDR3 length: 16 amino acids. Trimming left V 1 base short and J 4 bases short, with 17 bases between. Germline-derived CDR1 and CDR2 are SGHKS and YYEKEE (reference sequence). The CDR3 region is CASSLWGDGPATEAFF. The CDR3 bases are TGTGCCAGCAGCTTGTGGGGGGACGGGCCTGCCACTGAAGCTTTCTTT. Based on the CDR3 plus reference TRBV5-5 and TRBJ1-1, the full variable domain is DAGVTQSPTHLIKTRGQQVTLRCSPISGHKSVSWYQQVLGQGPQFIFQYYEKEERGRGNFPDRFSARQFPNYSSELNVNALLLGDSALYLCASSLWGDGPATEAFFGQGTRLTVV.

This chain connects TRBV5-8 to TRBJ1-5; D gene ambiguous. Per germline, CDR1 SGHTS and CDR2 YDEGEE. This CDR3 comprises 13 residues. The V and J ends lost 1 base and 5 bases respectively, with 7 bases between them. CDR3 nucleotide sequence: TGTGCCAGCAGCTTGCTCGGGTATCAGCCCCAGCATTTT. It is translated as CASSLLGYQPQHF.

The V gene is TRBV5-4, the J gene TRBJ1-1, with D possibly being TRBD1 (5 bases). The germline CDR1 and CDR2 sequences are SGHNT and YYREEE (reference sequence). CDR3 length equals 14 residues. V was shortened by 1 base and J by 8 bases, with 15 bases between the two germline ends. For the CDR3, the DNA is TGTGCCAGCAGCTTGTTAGGGGCAAGGAGAGAAGCTTTCTTT. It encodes CASSLLGARREAFF. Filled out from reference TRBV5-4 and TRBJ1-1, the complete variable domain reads ETGVTQSPTHLIKTRGQQVTLRCSSQSGHNTVSWYQQALGQGPQFIFQYYREEENGRGNFPPRFSGLQFPNYSSELNVNALELDDSALYLCASSLLGARREAFFGQGTRLTVV.

This CDR3 reads CASSIRTSAGELFF. The DNA of the CDR3 is TGTGCCAGTAGTATCAGGACTAGCGCCGGGGAGCTGTTTTTT. This rearrangement joins TRBV19 to TRBJ2-2; 9 bases are shared with TRBD2. The germline gives CDR1 LNHDA, CDR2 SQIVND (reference sequence). This CDR3 is 14 amino acids long. V was pared by 3 bases and J by 6 bases, with 2 bases of the junction left unmatched. Complete variable domain (other parts from reference TRBV19 and TRBJ2-2): DGGITQSPKYLFRKEGQNVTLSCEQNLNHDAMYWYRQDPGQGLRLIYYSQIVNDFQKGDIAEGYSVSREKKESFPLTVTSAQKNPTAFYLCASSIRTSAGELFFGEGSRLTVL.

For the CDR3, the DNA is TGTGCCAGCAGCGTAGTTAGCGGGGCCAGGAATGAGCAGTTCTTC. This gives the protein CASSVVSGARNEQFF. V and J are TRBV9 and TRBJ2-1; 8 bases are a match to TRBD2. V trimming: 0 bases; J trimming: 7 bases; junction bases outside the gene matches: 6. From germline, CDR1 is SGDLS and CDR2 YYNGEE. The CDR3 is made up of 15 amino acids.

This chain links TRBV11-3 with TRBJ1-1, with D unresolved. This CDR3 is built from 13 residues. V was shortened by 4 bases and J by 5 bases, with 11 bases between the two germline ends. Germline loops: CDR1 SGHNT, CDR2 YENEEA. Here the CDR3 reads CASSSSPGTEAFF. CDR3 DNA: TGTGCCAGCAGCTCTTCCCCGGGGACTGAAGCTTTCTTT.

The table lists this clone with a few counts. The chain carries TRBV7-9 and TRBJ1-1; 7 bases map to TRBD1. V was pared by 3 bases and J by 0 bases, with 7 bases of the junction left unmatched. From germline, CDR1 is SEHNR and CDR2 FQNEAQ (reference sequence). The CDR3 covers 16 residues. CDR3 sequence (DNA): TGTGCCAGCAGCTTGGGAACCGGGACAGTGAACACTGAAGCTTTCTTT. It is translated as CASSLGTGTVNTEAFF. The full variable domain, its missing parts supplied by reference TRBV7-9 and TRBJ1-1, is DTGVSQNPRHKITKRGQNVTFRCDPISEHNRLYWYRQTLGQGPEFLTYFQNEAQLEKSRLLSDRFSAERPKGSFSTLEIQRTEQGDSAMYLCASSLGTGTVNTEAFFGQGTRLTVV.

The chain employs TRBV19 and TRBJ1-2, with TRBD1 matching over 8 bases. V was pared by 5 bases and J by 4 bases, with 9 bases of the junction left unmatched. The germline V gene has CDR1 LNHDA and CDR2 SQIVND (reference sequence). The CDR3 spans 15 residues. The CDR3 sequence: CASSRPGQASYGYTF. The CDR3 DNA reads TGTGCCAGTAGTCGACCGGGACAGGCCAGCTATGGCTACACCTTC.

CDR3 sequence (DNA): TGTGCCAGCAGCTCGACAGCCTCTGGAAACACCATATATTTT. Translating gives CASSSTASGNTIYF. V and J are TRBV5-4 and TRBJ1-3; possibly TRBD1 for D (5 bases). V lost 3 bases and J lost 0, with 7 bases in between. The CDR3 sequence is 14 residues long. From germline, CDR1 is SGHNT and CDR2 YYREEE (reference sequence).